This is a list of T cell receptor beta chains from one sample in a study of T cell repertoires in cytomegalovirus infection. MiXCR, applied by TCRdb to the reads, yields one record per CDR3 protein. The sample yields 550,000 to 850,000 distinct CDR3 sequences, around a third seen once. What these receptors recognize is not known. The sample was cultured PBMCs, taken from culture after CMV antigen stimulation. These receptors were taken from a human donor in good health (CMV status not recorded). Some clones in this sample may be carry-over from other donors' samples. The CDR3 runs from the conserved cysteine through the conserved F or W. The order of the fields is J gene, V gene, clone size, D gene, CDR3 DNA, CDR3 protein. The D gene is left open where the match is weak. Part of the rows lack a size; the others show once, few, many or a class for expanded clones.

TRBJ2-3 | TRBV15 | many | TRBD1 | TGTGCCACCAGCAGTTCCAGGACAGGGTGGACGACAGATACGCAGTATTTT | CATSSSRTGWTTDTQYF
TRBJ2-6 | TRBV5-4 | NA | TRBD1 | TGTGCCAGCAGTTATAAATACAGGGGGCCCGGGGCCAACGTCCTGACTTTC | CASSYKYRGPGANVLTF
TRBJ2-5 | TRBV7-8 | NA | NA | TGTGCCAGCAGCTTAGCTGACCCACGAAGGACCCAGTACTTC | CASSLADPRRTQYF
TRBJ2-3 | TRBV5-1 | NA | NA | TGCGCCAGCAGCTTGGATGGACCAAATACGCAGTATTTT | CASSLDGPNTQYF
TRBJ2-2 | TRBV28 | NA | NA | TGTGCCAGCACCTGGGGCGGGGTGAACACCGGGGAGCTGTTTTTT | CASTWGGVNTGELFF
TRBJ2-6 | TRBV25-1 | NA | NA | TGTGCCAGCAGTGACCTACAGGGTAGGTCCGGGGCCAACGTCCTGACTTTC | CASSDLQGRSGANVLTF
TRBJ1-3 | TRBV7-2 | many | NA | TGTGCCAGCAGCTCAAGGCCGGGCCACCTCTCTGGAAACACCATATATTTT | CASSSRPGHLSGNTIYF
TRBJ2-1 | TRBV7-2 | many | NA | TGTGCCAGCAGCTTAGGTGATACCCTAGCTCTCTTC | CASSLGDTLALF
TRBJ2-1 | TRBV29-1 | few | NA | TGCAGCGTTGCCACCGCCTACAATGAGCAGTTCTTC | CSVATAYNEQFF
TRBJ1-6 | TRBV19 | NA | NA | TGTGCCGCCAGTGTCGGAAGCTGGAATTCACCCCTCCACTTT | CAASVGSWNSPLHF
TRBJ1-2 | TRBV7-2 | many | NA | TGTGCCAGCAGCTTGCTAATCACAGCCTATGGCTACACCTTC | CASSLLITAYGYTF
TRBJ2-7 | TRBV7-2 | NA | TRBD1 | TGTGCCAGCAGCCTAGCCGGGACAGAGTTCTACGAGCAGTACTTC | CASSLAGTEFYEQYF
TRBJ2-7 | TRBV7-9 | NA | TRBD2 | TGTGCCAGCAGCCCTTTCGGCGGGGGGTCCTACGAGCAGTACTTC | CASSPFGGGSYEQYF
TRBJ2-5 | TRBV7-2 | NA | TRBD2 | TGTGCCAGCAGAAAGATACTAGCGCAAGAGACCCAGTACTTC | CASRKILAQETQYF
TRBJ1-6 | TRBV20-1 | NA | NA | TGCAGTGCTAGGGGACGCCCCTTAAATTCACCCCTCCACTTT | CSARGRPLNSPLHF
TRBJ1-6 | TRBV5-5 | NA | TRBD1 | TGTGCCAGCAGCTTTGGGACAGGGGGATATAATTCACCCCTCCACTTT | CASSFGTGGYNSPLHF
TRBJ1-3 | TRBV7-6 | NA | NA | TGTGCCAGCAGCCGGGGGTCTCACTCTGGAAACACCATATATTTT | CASSRGSHSGNTIYF
TRBJ2-2 | TRBV12-3/TRBV12-4 | NA | TRBD2 | TGTGCCAGCAGTTTACGCCAGCGGGGGGTTTACGGGGAGCTGTTTTTT | CASSLRQRGVYGELFF
TRBJ2-1 | TRBV7-2 | many | TRBD2 | TGTGCCAGCAGCTTAGCCTACGGGGGGGACTCCTACAATGAGCAGTTCTTC | CASSLAYGGDSYNEQFF
TRBJ2-5 | TRBV2 | NA | TRBD1 | TGTGCCAGCATCCGGGGACAGGGTCGGGAGACCCAGTACTTC | CASIRGQGRETQYF
TRBJ2-1 | TRBV10-3 | NA | NA | TGTGCCATCGGATCAAACAATGAGCAGTTCTTC | CAIGSNNEQFF
TRBJ1-1 | TRBV7-2 | many | NA | TGTGCCAGCAGCCCCGACCTAGAAAGAACTGAAGCTTTCTTT | CASSPDLERTEAFF
TRBJ2-5 | TRBV20-1 | NA | TRBD2 | TGCAGTGCTAGATGGGGGGGAACACAAGAGACCCAGTACTTC | CSARWGGTQETQYF
TRBJ1-4 | TRBV7-2 | many | NA | TGTGCCAGCAGCTTAGACGGGGACGGCGGGGGAAAACTGTTTTTT | CASSLDGDGGGKLFF
TRBJ2-7 | TRBV7-8 | many | NA | TGTGCCAGCAGCACCCGGGTTCTCCGCTACGAGCAGTACTTC | CASSTRVLRYEQYF
TRBJ2-5 | TRBV19 | few | TRBD2 | TGTGCCAGTAGTATCGGCGGGGTCTCGGGCGGGAGGCAAGAGACCCAGTACTTC | CASSIGGVSGGRQETQYF
TRBJ1-1 | TRBV4-3 | NA | NA | TGCGCCAGCAGCCAAGATAGGACAGAGGGTTCAGCTTTCTTT | CASSQDRTEGSAFF
TRBJ2-5 | TRBV2 | NA | NA | TGTGCCAGCAGCGAGGGCCCCCCGGGGGAGACCCAGTACTTC | CASSEGPPGETQYF
TRBJ2-7 | TRBV28 | NA | TRBD1 | TGTGCCAGCAGCCTCCCCAGGGGGATTATAGGCGAGCAGTACTTC | CASSLPRGIIGEQYF
TRBJ1-1 | TRBV12-3/TRBV12-4 | few | NA | TGTGCCAGCAAAAAGGGGTTGGTCCACACTGAAGCTTTCTTT | CASKKGLVHTEAFF
TRBJ1-5 | TRBV19 | few | TRBD1 | TGTGCCAGCCAATCGGGACAGGGGTTGGGGGGCAATCAGCCCCAGCATTTT | CASQSGQGLGGNQPQHF
TRBJ2-5 | TRBV6-6 | few | NA | TGTGCCAGCAAGGCCGGACAACTACAAGAGACCCAGTACTTC | CASKAGQLQETQYF
TRBJ2-5 | TRBV6-8 | NA | TRBD2 | TGTGCCAGCAGTTACTTTCGGACTAGCGGGGGCCAAGAGACCCAGTACTTC | CASSYFRTSGGQETQYF
TRBJ2-1 | TRBV7-9 | NA | TRBD1 | TGTGCCAGCAGCCCCGGGACAGGGGACTGGGATGAGCAGTTCTTC | CASSPGTGDWDEQFF
TRBJ2-7 | TRBV7-2 | many | TRBD2 | TGTGCCAGCAGCTTAGGGTCAACTAGCGGGCCGTCCTACGAGCAGTACTTC | CASSLGSTSGPSYEQYF
TRBJ1-2 | TRBV7-1 | NA | NA | TGTGCCAGCCGCCGAGAGGGTGGCTACACCTTC | CASRREGGYTF
TRBJ2-2 | TRBV6-2/TRBV6-3 | few | NA | TGTGCCAGCAGCTCGGACAGCACCGGGGAGCTGTTTTTT | CASSSDSTGELFF
TRBJ1-1 | TRBV2 | NA | TRBD1 | TGTGCCAGCACTGTAGGACAGGGGCTTGAAGCTTTCTTT | CASTVGQGLEAFF
TRBJ1-1 | TRBV10-3 | few | NA | TGTGCCATCAGCCCCTTCGGGGGACTGAACACTGAAGCTTTCTTT | CAISPFGGLNTEAFF
TRBJ2-7 | TRBV12-3/TRBV12-4 | few | NA | TGTGCCAGCAGTTTCGACTACCGGGGGACCTACGAGCAGTACTTC | CASSFDYRGTYEQYF
TRBJ1-5 | TRBV19 | NA | TRBD1 | TGTGCCAGTAGTAACCCGACAGGGGAACAGCCCCAGCATTTT | CASSNPTGEQPQHF
TRBJ2-3 | TRBV7-2 | NA | TRBD2 | TGTGCCAGAAGCCTCCAGGGACTAGCGGGGGATACGCAGTATTTT | CARSLQGLAGDTQYF
TRBJ1-2 | TRBV7-8 | NA | NA | TGTGCCAGCAGCTCAAGAAACATCAGGGGCTTCTATGGCTACACCTTC | CASSSRNIRGFYGYTF
TRBJ1-6 | TRBV7-6 | NA | NA | TGTGCCAGCAGCTTAGGTATTCCTTCCTATAATTCACCCCTCCACTTT | CASSLGIPSYNSPLHF
TRBJ2-3 | TRBV7-9 | few | NA | TGTGCCAGCAGCACCCGGGCGGAGGGTTCAGATACGCAGTATTTT | CASSTRAEGSDTQYF
TRBJ2-1 | TRBV29-1 | few | TRBD1 | TGCAGCGTTTCCCGGGACAGGGGGCCCCTAGGGTCCTACAATGAGCAGTTCTTC | CSVSRDRGPLGSYNEQFF
TRBJ2-7 | TRBV6-1 | NA | TRBD1 | TGTGCCAGCGAGGGCCCAACCGGGACAGGGAGGGACGAGCAGTACTTC | CASEGPTGTGRDEQYF
TRBJ2-1 | TRBV12-3/TRBV12-4 | NA | TRBD2 | TGTGCCAGCACCCCTAGCGGGGGGGCCTTGGATGAGCAGTTCTTC | CASTPSGGALDEQFF
TRBJ1-1 | TRBV5-3 | NA | NA | TGTGCCAGCAGCTCAGTGGACTTTACGACGACTGAAGCTTTCTTT | CASSSVDFTTTEAFF
TRBJ2-5 | TRBV6-1 | NA | TRBD1 | TGTGCCACCAGGGGGTGGAAAGAGACCCAGTACTTC | CATRGWKETQYF
TRBJ1-6 | TRBV2 | few | NA | TGTGCCAGCAGTGCAGGGCCGGCCTATAATTCACCCCTCCACTTT | CASSAGPAYNSPLHF